This TCR beta chain was documented in a study of cytomegalovirus exposure and HLA in healthy donors. Study results and caveats: Productive status was seen about 90% or about 30% of the time for most TCR beta V segments in an earlier analysis.

The donors were healthy bone marrow donors. Germline V lookup: CDR1 DFQATT, CDR2 SNEGSKA (reference sequence). CDR3 length: 11 residues. With 5 bases clipped from V and 8 bases from J, the junction kept 4 bases outside the gene matches. Points on this clone: Antigen unknown.

Use of 60 Vbeta and 13 Jbeta primers characterized the PCR. This table comes from immunoSEQ multiplex PCR, and its TCRdb copy is limited to in-frame clones, with some not included. The profile shows more than 200,000 clones, around three quarters of them singletons. Sequencing input: PBMCs. This chain joins TRBV20-1 and TRBJ1-1; TRBD1 matches 8 bases. The clonotype originates from a man in his forties in good health and CMV-seronegative. CDR3 bases: TGCAGTGCTTACAGGGGGATGGAAGCTTTCTTT. This translates into CSAYRGMEAFF.